This T cell receptor beta chain was captured by sequencing in a study of cytomegalovirus exposure and HLA in healthy donors. Study-level information: Of about 400 genotyped donors, about 80% clustered with self-reported Caucasian donors. Study-wide results and limits: Among TCR beta chains, those listed as cytomegalovirus-associated numbered more than 150. In a later analysis, parvovirus B19, influenza, CMV and Epstein-Barr virus appeared linked to several top co-occurrence clusters. In an earlier analysis, most TCR beta V segments were productive about 87% or about 30% of the time.

Primers included in the PCR were 60 Vbeta and 13 Jbeta primers. Measured with immunoSEQ multiplex PCR; TCRdb has only the in-frame clones, and not every one. In the table there are over 85,000 clones, roughly 80% of which are singletons. As to this clone: Its antigen is unidentified.

J was trimmed by 7 bases and V by 4 bases; bases with no gene match: 5. CDR3 length: 15 amino acids. Per germline, CDR1 SGDLS and CDR2 YYNGEE. This clonotype originated in a male donor in good health and CMV-seropositive. Sample: PBMCs. The chain combines TRBV9 with TRBJ2-1, with TRBD2 identical over 13 bases. Here the CDR3 DNA reads TGTGCCAGCAGCCCCTGGACTAGCGGGAGTAATGAGCAGTTCTTC. It yields the protein CASSPWTSGSNEQFF.